This paragraph reports one T cell receptor beta chain. This sample was included in a study of blood T cell repertoires in COVID-19. The protocol was immunoSEQ multiplex PCR, while the TCRdb copy is restricted to in-frame clones and leaves out a portion. The sample consists of about 44,000 clones, about 92% of them appearing once. The V gene's germline CDR1 is MNHEY and CDR2 SMNVEV (reference sequence). This CDR3 is 15 amino acids long. V gave up 2 bases and J gave up 0 bases, with 7 bases separating them. This chain links TRBV27 with TRBJ1-4; a possible D gene is TRBD1 (5 bases). The origin of this receptor is a human donor in a cohort sampled during active COVID-19. Material for sequencing was peripheral blood. The CDR3 region has the DNA TGTGCCAGCAGTTTACGGACAACAACTAATGAAAAACTGTTTTTT. As protein: CASSLRTTTNEKLFF.